The clone carrying this T cell receptor beta chain was picked up a small number of times. TCRdb independently ran MiXCR on the PCR reads; one entry per CDR3 protein. The data show under 600,000 distinct CDR3 sequences, about 21% seen once. The data belong to a study of molecular identifiers for immune sequencing clone quantification. This TCR was recovered from a human donor in good health. Some libraries in this study had Jurkat cell RNA spiked in. Sequencing was performed on naive CD8+ T cells from blood, with Jurkat cell RNA spiked in. Regarding subset: FACS-sorted CD8+CD4-CCR7+CD45RA+ naive T cells.

For the CDR3, the DNA is TGTGCCAGTAGTACGGGGACAGACAATCAGCCCCAGCATTTT. Its translation is CASSTGTDNQPQHF. V is TRBV19 and J is TRBJ1-5; 7 bases align to TRBD1. There are 14 residues in the CDR3. V lost 4 bases to trimming and J lost 3 bases; unmatched junction nucleotides: 3. The germline CDR1 and CDR2 sequences are LNHDA and SQIVND (reference sequence).